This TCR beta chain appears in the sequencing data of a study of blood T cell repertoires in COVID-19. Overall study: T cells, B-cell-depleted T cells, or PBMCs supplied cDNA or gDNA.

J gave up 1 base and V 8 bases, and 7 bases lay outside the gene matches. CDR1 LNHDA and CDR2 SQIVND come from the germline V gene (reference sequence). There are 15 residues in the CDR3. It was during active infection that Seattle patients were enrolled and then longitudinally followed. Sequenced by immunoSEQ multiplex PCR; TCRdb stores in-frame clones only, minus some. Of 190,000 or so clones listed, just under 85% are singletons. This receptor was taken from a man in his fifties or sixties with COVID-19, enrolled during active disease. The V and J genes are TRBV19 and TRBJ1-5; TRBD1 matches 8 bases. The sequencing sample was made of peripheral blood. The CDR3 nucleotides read TGTGCCAGTGAGACAGGGGTCGGGAGCAATCAGCCCCAGCATTTT. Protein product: CASETGVGSNQPQHF.